A selection of T cell receptor beta chains follows, all from one sample in a study of response to subunit inactivated influenza vaccine. TCRdb fed the RT-PCR reads into MiXCR, producing one record per CDR3 protein. The profile shows around 520,000 distinct CDR3 sequences, 25% of them singletons. Here the sequenced sample was CD4+ T cells sorted from PBMCs, taken 5 days after vaccination. The receptors come from a man aged 45-65 years who received an inactivated influenza vaccine. Both conserved end residues are part of each CDR3. A D gene is named only where the DNA matches it firmly. Clone size is given for some rows only: seen once, a few or many times, or a class if the clone is expanded.

V gene: TRBV6-2/TRBV6-3
D gene: TRBD2
J gene: TRBJ2-2
clone size: .
CDR3 DNA: TGTGCCAGCAGTTACCTAGCGGGCCCCACCGGGGAGCTGTTTTTT
CDR3 protein: CASSYLAGPTGELFF

V gene: TRBV28
D gene: .
J gene: TRBJ2-3
clone size: few
CDR3 DNA: TGTGCCAGCAGTTCCCCGACCCGGAGCGCAGATACGCAGTATTTT
CDR3 protein: CASSSPTRSADTQYF

V gene: TRBV20-1
D gene: TRBD1
J gene: TRBJ2-3
clone size: once
CDR3 DNA: TGCAGTGCTAAGGGGGACAGGGCTTCCACAGATACGCAGTATTTT
CDR3 protein: CSAKGDRASTDTQYF

V gene: TRBV24-1
D gene: .
J gene: TRBJ2-6
clone size: .
CDR3 DNA: TGTGCCACCAGTGATTTCAATTATGGGGCCAACGTCCTGACTTTC
CDR3 protein: CATSDFNYGANVLTF

V gene: TRBV3-1
D gene: .
J gene: TRBJ2-4
clone size: .
CDR3 DNA: TGTGCCAGCAGGGTAGGGGACATTCAGTACTTC
CDR3 protein: CASRVGDIQYF

V gene: TRBV28
D gene: .
J gene: TRBJ2-3
clone size: few
CDR3 DNA: TGTGCCAGCAGTTTAAGGACAACACCCCGCACAGATACGCAGTATTTT
CDR3 protein: CASSLRTTPRTDTQYF

V gene: TRBV6-1
D gene: .
J gene: TRBJ2-3
clone size: few
CDR3 DNA: TGTGCCAGCAGTGAAGTCCTCCGGGACCTCTACCCAGATACGCAGTATTTT
CDR3 protein: CASSEVLRDLYPDTQYF

V gene: TRBV29-1
D gene: TRBD2
J gene: TRBJ2-1
clone size: .
CDR3 DNA: TGCAGCGTTGAGTCTAGCGGGAAGAGCTACAATGAGCAGTTCTTC
CDR3 protein: CSVESSGKSYNEQFF

V gene: TRBV7-3
D gene: .
J gene: TRBJ2-1
clone size: .
CDR3 DNA: TGTGCCAGCAGCGCGCGGCGGACTACCTCCTACAATGAGCAGTTCTTC
CDR3 protein: CASSARRTTSYNEQFF

V gene: TRBV20-1
D gene: .
J gene: TRBJ2-4
clone size: few
CDR3 DNA: TGCAGTGCTAGAGATATCTCAAAAGCAGACATTCAGTACTTC
CDR3 protein: CSARDISKADIQYF

V gene: TRBV28
D gene: TRBD2
J gene: TRBJ2-4
clone size: .
CDR3 DNA: TGTGCCCGCAGTCCCCGTGGATGGAGCGGGGGGGCGGCCAAAAACATTCAGTACTTC
CDR3 protein: CARSPRGWSGGAAKNIQYF

V gene: TRBV12-3/TRBV12-4
D gene: .
J gene: TRBJ1-1
clone size: many
CDR3 DNA: TGTGCCAGCAGCGAGACCTTGAACACTGAAGCTTTCTTT
CDR3 protein: CASSETLNTEAFF

V gene: TRBV5-1
D gene: TRBD2
J gene: TRBJ2-7
clone size: few
CDR3 DNA: TGCGCCAGCAGCTTGACTAGCGGGAGGTCGTCCTACGAGCAGTACTTC
CDR3 protein: CASSLTSGRSSYEQYF

V gene: TRBV4-3
D gene: .
J gene: TRBJ2-6
clone size: .
CDR3 DNA: TGCGCCAGCAGCCAAGATATCTCTGGGGCCAACGTCCTGACTTTC
CDR3 protein: CASSQDISGANVLTF

V gene: TRBV7-2
D gene: .
J gene: TRBJ1-1
clone size: few
CDR3 DNA: TGTGCCAGCAGCACCGGACGGGGAACTGAAGCTTTCTTT
CDR3 protein: CASSTGRGTEAFF

V gene: TRBV4-3
D gene: .
J gene: TRBJ1-2
clone size: few
CDR3 DNA: TGCGCCAGCAGCCAAGACGTCCAGGATGGCTACACCTTC
CDR3 protein: CASSQDVQDGYTF

V gene: TRBV9
D gene: .
J gene: TRBJ2-1
clone size: few
CDR3 DNA: TGTGCCAGCAGCGTAGCTGCGGGCGGGATCTCCTACAATGAGCAGTTCTTC
CDR3 protein: CASSVAAGGISYNEQFF

V gene: TRBV5-1
D gene: .
J gene: TRBJ2-6
clone size: few
CDR3 DNA: TGCGCCAGCAGCTCCTCAGGGCTCGGGGCCAACGTCCTGACTTTC
CDR3 protein: CASSSSGLGANVLTF

V gene: TRBV4-1
D gene: TRBD2
J gene: TRBJ2-3
clone size: .
CDR3 DNA: TGCGCCAGCAGCCAAGCTAGCGGTACCTTCACAGATACGCAGTATTTT
CDR3 protein: CASSQASGTFTDTQYF

V gene: TRBV11-2
D gene: TRBD1
J gene: TRBJ2-7
clone size: .
CDR3 DNA: TGTGCCAGCAGCTTCATAAAGGGGGCCCACGAGCAGTACTTC
CDR3 protein: CASSFIKGAHEQYF

V gene: TRBV25-1
D gene: .
J gene: TRBJ2-5
clone size: .
CDR3 DNA: TGTGCCACCGCCCGGGGGCATCCGGGCGGAGAGACCCAGTACTTC
CDR3 protein: CATARGHPGGETQYF

V gene: TRBV5-1
D gene: .
J gene: TRBJ2-1
clone size: few
CDR3 DNA: TGCGCCAGCAGCTTACCCGGGACGCCGAATGAGCAGTTCTTC
CDR3 protein: CASSLPGTPNEQFF

V gene: TRBV2
D gene: .
J gene: TRBJ2-7
clone size: .
CDR3 DNA: TGTGCCAGCAGTGCGGGCTTTGCTCGGTCAACCTACGAGCAGTACTTC
CDR3 protein: CASSAGFARSTYEQYF

V gene: TRBV28
D gene: TRBD1
J gene: TRBJ2-7
clone size: few
CDR3 DNA: TGTGCCAGCAGTTTAGCCGGGACAGGGTTCCTCGAGCAGTACTTC
CDR3 protein: CASSLAGTGFLEQYF

V gene: TRBV5-1
D gene: .
J gene: TRBJ1-1
clone size: .
CDR3 DNA: TGCGCCAGCAGCTCGACGAAAGGTATGAACACTGAAGCTTTCTTT
CDR3 protein: CASSSTKGMNTEAFF

V gene: TRBV10-3
D gene: TRBD2
J gene: TRBJ2-1
clone size: .
CDR3 DNA: TGTGCCATCAGCGGGACTATTTACAATGAGCAGTTCTTC
CDR3 protein: CAISGTIYNEQFF

V gene: TRBV5-1
D gene: TRBD2
J gene: TRBJ2-1
clone size: .
CDR3 DNA: TGCGCCAGCAGCTCTAATAGCGGGGACAATGAGCAGTTCTTC
CDR3 protein: CASSSNSGDNEQFF

V gene: TRBV5-1
D gene: .
J gene: TRBJ2-3
clone size: few
CDR3 DNA: TGCGCCAGCCGGACGGGGACCAACACAGATACGCAGTATTTT
CDR3 protein: CASRTGTNTDTQYF

V gene: TRBV10-3
D gene: .
J gene: TRBJ2-5
clone size: few
CDR3 DNA: TGTGCCATCAGTGAGTCCGGTGAGACCCAGTACTTC
CDR3 protein: CAISESGETQYF

V gene: TRBV3-1
D gene: TRBD1
J gene: TRBJ2-7
clone size: few
CDR3 DNA: TGTGCCAGCAGCCCACGGGACAGGGGGCTGTACGAGCAGTACTTC
CDR3 protein: CASSPRDRGLYEQYF

V gene: TRBV28
D gene: .
J gene: TRBJ1-2
clone size: few
CDR3 DNA: TGTGCCAGCAGTTTATGGGATGAGGGGGACTATGGCTACACCTTC
CDR3 protein: CASSLWDEGDYGYTF

V gene: TRBV3-1
D gene: .
J gene: TRBJ2-1
clone size: once
CDR3 DNA: TGTGCCAGCAGCCAAGTGGGGTATCCGTTCTTC
CDR3 protein: CASSQVGYPFF

V gene: TRBV4-3
D gene: .
J gene: TRBJ2-2
clone size: .
CDR3 DNA: TGCGCCAGCAGCCAAGTATCCGGGGAGCTGTTTTTT
CDR3 protein: CASSQVSGELFF

V gene: TRBV19
D gene: .
J gene: TRBJ1-2
clone size: few
CDR3 DNA: TGTGCCAGTAGTGGAAAGTGGGGGTTTACCTATGGCTACACCTTC
CDR3 protein: CASSGKWGFTYGYTF

V gene: TRBV12-3/TRBV12-4
D gene: .
J gene: TRBJ2-3
clone size: .
CDR3 DNA: TGTGCCAGCAGTTTAGCGGCGACGGGAACAGATACGCAGTATTTT
CDR3 protein: CASSLAATGTDTQYF

V gene: TRBV20-1
D gene: TRBD2
J gene: TRBJ2-3
clone size: .
CDR3 DNA: TGCAGTGCTACGGGACTAGCGGGAGAGGCTGATACGCAGTATTTT
CDR3 protein: CSATGLAGEADTQYF

V gene: TRBV30
D gene: .
J gene: TRBJ2-6
clone size: few
CDR3 DNA: TGTGCCTGGAGTCTTTCAGGGGCTGGGGCCAACGTCCTGACTTTC
CDR3 protein: CAWSLSGAGANVLTF

V gene: TRBV5-1
D gene: TRBD2
J gene: TRBJ2-1
clone size: .
CDR3 DNA: TGCGCCAGTAGCTTGGAGGGCGGGAGGTCAGGAGAGCAGTTCTTC
CDR3 protein: CASSLEGGRSGEQFF

V gene: TRBV7-2
D gene: .
J gene: TRBJ2-2
clone size: many
CDR3 DNA: TGTGCCAGCAGCTTCAGAAGCACCGGGGAGCTGTTTTTT
CDR3 protein: CASSFRSTGELFF

V gene: TRBV12-3/TRBV12-4
D gene: .
J gene: TRBJ1-2
clone size: few
CDR3 DNA: TGTGCCAGCAGTTCGTCGGCACCGGGGCCTTCTAACTATGGCTACACCTTC
CDR3 protein: CASSSSAPGPSNYGYTF